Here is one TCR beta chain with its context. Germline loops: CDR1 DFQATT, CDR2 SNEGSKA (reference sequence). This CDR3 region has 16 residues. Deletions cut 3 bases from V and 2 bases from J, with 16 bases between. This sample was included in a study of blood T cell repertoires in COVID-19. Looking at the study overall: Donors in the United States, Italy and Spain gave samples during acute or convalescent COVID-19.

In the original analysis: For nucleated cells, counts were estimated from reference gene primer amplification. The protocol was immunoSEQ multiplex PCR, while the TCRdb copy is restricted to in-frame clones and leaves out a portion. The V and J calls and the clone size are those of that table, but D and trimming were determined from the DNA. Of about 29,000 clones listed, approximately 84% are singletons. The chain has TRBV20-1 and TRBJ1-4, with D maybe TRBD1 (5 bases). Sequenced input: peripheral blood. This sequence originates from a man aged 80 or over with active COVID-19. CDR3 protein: CSASEMGGGTNEKLFF. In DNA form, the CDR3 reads TGCAGTGCTAGTGAAATGGGGGGGGGTACTAATGAAAAACTGTTTTTT.